The 7 T cell receptor beta chains below were found in one sample sequenced in a study of neoadjuvant anti-PD-1 for oral cavity cancer. TCRdb's copy holds only in-frame clones and misses some; the assay was immunoSEQ multiplex PCR. Here the sample spans over 30,000 clones, around nine tenths being singletons. The material was PBMCs, obtained before nivolumab (anti-PD-1) treatment. The receptors were gathered from a person between 35 and 79 years old with oral cavity squamous cell carcinoma.

This chain joins TRBV7-2 and TRBJ1-6, with D tentatively TRBD1 (5 bases). Germline V lookup: CDR1 SGHTA, CDR2 FQGNSA. With 2 bases removed from V and 7 bases from J, the gap between germline ends came to 15 bases. The CDR3 extends over 16 amino acids. In DNA, the CDR3 is TGTGCCAGCAGCTTACTGGGGGATTCGGGCAATTCACCCCTCCACTTT. Its translation is CASSLLGDSGNSPLHF.

Concerning this clone itself: Other nucleotide sequences from this sample produce the same CDR3. This chain uses TRBV27 with TRBJ1-1; 8 nucleotides align to TRBD1. There are 14 residues in the CDR3. Germline CDR1 and CDR2: MNHEY and SMNVEV (reference sequence). V dropped 5 bases and J dropped 5; count of bases not matched to a gene: 7. The CDR3 nucleotides are TGTGCCAGCAGTCCACAACAGGGGGGAACTGAAGCTTTCTTT. Translated, it gives CASSPQQGGTEAFF.

The chain employs TRBV19 and TRBJ2-2; D uncertain. The V end was cut by 1 base, the J end by 0 bases, with 9 bases between. This CDR3 comprises 16 residues. The germline gives CDR1 LNHDA, CDR2 SQIVND (reference sequence). In DNA, the CDR3 is TGTGCCAGTAGTATAGTAGGCGGAACGAACACCGGGGAGCTGTTTTTT. It codes for CASSIVGGTNTGELFF.

For the CDR3, the DNA is TGTGCTAGTGGTCCGGGACTTATGAACACTGAAGCTTTCTTT. Translating gives CASGPGLMNTEAFF. This chain uses TRBV12-5 with TRBJ1-1, with D perhaps matching TRBD1 (5 bases). There are 14 residues in the CDR3. Germline loops: CDR1 LGHNT, CDR2 FRNRAP. V lost 5 bases and J lost 0, with 10 bases in between.

The gene calls are TRBV21-1 and TRBJ2-7; TRBD1 was called by the table and not checked on the DNA. TRBV21-1 is an annotated pseudogene. The CDR3 runs to 12 residues. The CDR3 sequence is CASSKTRQKQYF. CDR3 nucleotide sequence: TGTGCCAGCAGCAAAACGAGACAGAAGCAGTACTTC.

The chain carries TRBV6-1 and TRBJ1-2; D is possibly TRBD1 (5 bases). V gave up 10 bases and J gave up 3 bases, with 12 bases separating them. CDR1 and CDR2 from the germline V gene are MNHNS and SASEGT. The CDR3 covers 12 residues. The CDR3 here is CAIRDSYYGYTF. The CDR3, as DNA: TGTGCCATCCGGGACTCTTACTATGGCTACACCTTC.

This clone is a singleton in its sample. The chain uses TRBV11-2 and TRBJ2-5, with D perhaps matching TRBD1 or TRBD2 (5 bases each). Germline-derived CDR1 and CDR2 are SGHAT and FQNNGV. V dropped 3 bases and J dropped 5 bases, with 19 bases sitting between them. This CDR3 has 16 residues. CDR3 amino acids: CASSFLGHGGRETQYF. The CDR3, as DNA: TGTGCCAGCAGCTTTTTGGGGCATGGGGGACGGGAGACCCAGTACTTC.